This is a list of T cell receptor beta chains from one sample in a study of T cell repertoires in cytomegalovirus infection. TCRdb reanalysed the reads using MiXCR and keeps one entry per CDR3 protein. Among 200,000 to 300,000 distinct CDR3 sequences listed, 9.1% were seen once. Sequencing input: PBMCs. The receptors originated from a human donor in good health (CMV status not recorded). Some clones in this sample may be carry-over from other donors' samples. CDR3s include the opening cysteine and the closing phenylalanine or tryptophan. D genes are given only for firm matches. Clone size is not always given. Where it is, it says once, few, many or a class for expanded clones.

V: TRBV12-3/TRBV12-4
length: 16
size: many
D: TRBD2
J: TRBJ2-5
DNA: TGTGCCAGCAGTTTAAGTAGCGGGGCGTACCAAGAGACCCAGTACTTC
CDR3: CASSLSSGAYQETQYF

V: TRBV20-1
length: 14
size: many
D: TRBD1
J: TRBJ2-5
DNA: TGCAGTGCTCCCGGGACAGGGATTCGGGAGACCCAGTACTTC
CDR3: CSAPGTGIRETQYF

V: TRBV7-2
length: 15
size: many
D: TRBD1
J: TRBJ1-1
DNA: TGTGCCAGCAGCATACGACAGGGTCTGAACACTGAAGCTTTCTTT
CDR3: CASSIRQGLNTEAFF

V: TRBV20-1
length: 15
size: .
D: TRBD2
J: TRBJ2-3
DNA: TGCAGTGCTGACCCTCCTAGCGGCGGCACAGATACGCAGTATTTT
CDR3: CSADPPSGGTDTQYF

V: TRBV7-8
length: 15
size: many
D: .
J: TRBJ2-7
DNA: TGTGCCAGCAGCCCCCGGACAGCAGCTACGGGGGAGCAGTACTTC
CDR3: CASSPRTAATGEQYF

V: TRBV28
length: 15
size: many
D: TRBD2
J: TRBJ2-1
DNA: TGTGCCAGCAGCCACGAAGTAGCGGGGGGCAATGAGCAGTTCTTC
CDR3: CASSHEVAGGNEQFF

V: TRBV11-3
length: 14
size: few
D: .
J: TRBJ1-2
DNA: TGTGCCAGCAGCTCCCAGGAGGATAACTATGGCTACACCTTC
CDR3: CASSSQEDNYGYTF

V: TRBV25-1
length: 17
size: .
D: .
J: TRBJ2-1
DNA: TGTGCCAGCAGTGAATCTAAGCGGAGACACTCCTACAATGAGCAGTTCTTC
CDR3: CASSESKRRHSYNEQFF

V: TRBV12-3/TRBV12-4
length: 13
size: .
D: .
J: TRBJ2-5
DNA: TGTGCCAGCAGTCCCCTGTACCAAGAGACCCAGTACTTC
CDR3: CASSPLYQETQYF

V: TRBV5-6
length: 14
size: .
D: .
J: TRBJ2-3
DNA: TGTGCCAGCAGCGCACAGGCCCCCGGGACTACGCAGTATTTT
CDR3: CASSAQAPGTTQYF

V: TRBV7-2
length: 14
size: many
D: .
J: TRBJ2-5
DNA: TGTGCCAGCAGCTTAACGGCAGTCCAAGAGACCCAGTACTTC
CDR3: CASSLTAVQETQYF

V: TRBV27
length: 14
size: few
D: .
J: TRBJ2-7
DNA: TGTGCCAGCAGTCCCGGGCTTCGAGCCTACGAGCAGTACTTC
CDR3: CASSPGLRAYEQYF

V: TRBV20-1
length: 14
size: .
D: TRBD2
J: TRBJ2-3
DNA: TGCAGTGCCCCAGCGGGGGGGCCGTCGGATACGCAGTATTTT
CDR3: CSAPAGGPSDTQYF

V: TRBV6-6
length: 13
size: .
D: TRBD1
J: TRBJ1-1
DNA: TGTGCCAGCAGAGACAGGGTCACAACTGAAGCTTTCTTT
CDR3: CASRDRVTTEAFF

V: TRBV19
length: 16
size: few
D: TRBD1
J: TRBJ1-4
DNA: TGTGCCAGTAGGAAGAAGCCGACAGGGGGAGGTGAAAAACTGTTTTTT
CDR3: CASRKKPTGGGEKLFF

V: TRBV14
length: 17
size: few
D: .
J: TRBJ2-2
DNA: TGTGCCAGCAGCCCCAGAGGGAGCGGGTTAAACACCGGGGAGCTGTTTTTT
CDR3: CASSPRGSGLNTGELFF

V: TRBV7-2
length: 16
size: many
D: TRBD2
J: TRBJ2-3
DNA: TGTGCCAGCAGCTTAGCATCTAGCGGGTCCCCATATACGCAGTATTTT
CDR3: CASSLASSGSPYTQYF

V: TRBV14
length: 16
size: once
D: .
J: TRBJ1-4
DNA: TGTGCCAGCTCCTCCCGGGCAGGGGCAACTAATGAAAAACTGTTTTTT
CDR3: CASSSRAGATNEKLFF

V: TRBV20-1
length: 15
size: few
D: .
J: TRBJ2-7
DNA: TGCAGTGCCCCAGGCAAATCGGCAGGAGACTACGAGCAGTACTTC
CDR3: CSAPGKSAGDYEQYF

V: TRBV10-3
length: 15
size: few
D: TRBD1
J: TRBJ1-5
DNA: TGTGCCATCAGTGAGCCGACAGGGGCCCCCCAGCCCCAGCATTTT
CDR3: CAISEPTGAPQPQHF

V: TRBV2
length: 11
size: many
D: .
J: TRBJ1-1
DNA: TGTGCCAGCAGAGAGGTCACTGAAGCTTTCTTT
CDR3: CASREVTEAFF